The present TCR beta chain was sequenced within a study of cytomegalovirus exposure and HLA in healthy donors. General study findings and limits: A later analysis linked a missense variant in DCLRE1C to the trimming of TCR beta V and J genes.

PCR used 60 Vbeta primers and 13 Jbeta primers. TCRdb keeps only in-frame clones here, not all; method: immunoSEQ multiplex PCR. The table lists 150,000 or so clones, roughly 80% of them singletons. Trimming removed 10 bases from V and 4 bases from J; junction bases left unmatched: 9. The CDR3 extends over 15 amino acids. Germline CDR1 MNHEY, CDR2 SMNVEV (reference sequence). Concerning this clone: Its antigen is still unknown.

The chain carries TRBV27 and TRBJ2-7; 14 nucleotides match TRBD2. The source material was PBMCs. This clonotype was obtained from a male donor in good health and CMV-seropositive. For the CDR3, the DNA is TGTGCCACCTCCGCCCGGACTAGCGGGAGGTACGAGCAGTACTTC. Amino acid sequence: CATSARTSGRYEQYF.